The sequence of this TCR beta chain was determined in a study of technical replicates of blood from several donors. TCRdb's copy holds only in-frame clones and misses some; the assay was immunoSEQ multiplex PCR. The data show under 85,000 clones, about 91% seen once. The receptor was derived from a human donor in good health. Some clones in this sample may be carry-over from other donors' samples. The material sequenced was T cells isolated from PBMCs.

CDR3 amino acids: CATNPGLASGEQYF. The CDR3 nucleotides read TGTGCCACCAATCCGGGACTAGCGTCCGGCGAGCAGTACTTC. This rearrangement joins TRBV2 to TRBJ2-7; TRBD2 agrees at 10 bases. V trimming: 10 bases; J trimming: 6 bases; junction bases outside the gene matches: 12. Germline-derived CDR1 and CDR2 are SNHLY and FYNNEI. This CDR3 spans 14 amino acids. Full variable domain (missing parts from reference TRBV2 and TRBJ2-7): EPEVTQTPSHQVTQMGQEVILRCVPISNHLYFYWYRQILGQKVEFLVSFYNNEISEKSEIFDDQFSVERPDGSNFTLKIRSTKLEDSAMYFCATNPGLASGEQYFGPGTRLTVT.